A single T cell receptor beta chain is shown here with its context. The method was immunoSEQ multiplex PCR; TCRdb's version includes in-frame clones alone and lacks a portion of them. The sample includes around 52,000 clones, around 82% of them seen just once. The data were taken from a study of blood T cell repertoires in COVID-19. Study overall: The cDNA or gDNA used as material had been derived from T cells, B-cell-depleted T cells, or PBMCs.

This sequence was found in a human donor in a cohort sampled during active COVID-19. Sequencing was carried out using peripheral blood.

The CDR3 DNA sequence: TGTGCCAGCAGCTTCGGGCTAGCGGGGGGAACAGATACGCAGTATTTT. This encodes CASSFGLAGGTDTQYF. This sequence joins TRBV7-2 and TRBJ2-3, with 11 bases aligning to TRBD2. The CDR3 totals 16 residues. Trimming at V came to 3 bases and at J to 3 bases, leaving 5 bases not matched to a gene. The germline V gene has CDR1 SGHTA and CDR2 FQGNSA. Full variable domain (rest looked up from reference TRBV7-2 and TRBJ2-3): GAGVSQSPSNKVTEKGKDVELRCDPISGHTALYWYRQSLGQGLEFLIYFQGNSAPDKSGLPSDRFSAERTGGSVSTLTIQRTQQEDSAVYLCASSFGLAGGTDTQYFGPGTRLTVL.